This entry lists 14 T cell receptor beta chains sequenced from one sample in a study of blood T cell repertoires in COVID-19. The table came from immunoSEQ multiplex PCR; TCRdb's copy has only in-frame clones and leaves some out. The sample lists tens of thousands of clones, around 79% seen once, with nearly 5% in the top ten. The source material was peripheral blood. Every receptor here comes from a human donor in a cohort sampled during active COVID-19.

The DNA for the CDR3 is TGTGCCAGCAGCTACGGGGGTACAGGCGCTACGCAGTATTTT. Translated, it gives CASSYGGTGATQYF. The chain has TRBV7-3 and TRBJ2-3; D perhaps matches TRBD2 (6 bases). Germline CDR1 is SGHTA and CDR2 is FQGTGA. CDR3 length: 14 residues. V was trimmed by 4 bases and J by 8 bases, leaving 16 bases between them.

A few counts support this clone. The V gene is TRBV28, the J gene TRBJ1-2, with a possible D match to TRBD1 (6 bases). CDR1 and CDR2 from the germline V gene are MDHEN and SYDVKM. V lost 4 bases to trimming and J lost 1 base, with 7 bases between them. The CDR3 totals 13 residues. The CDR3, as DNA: TGTGCCAGCAGTTGGACAGTTAACTATGGCTACACCTTC. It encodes CASSWTVNYGYTF.

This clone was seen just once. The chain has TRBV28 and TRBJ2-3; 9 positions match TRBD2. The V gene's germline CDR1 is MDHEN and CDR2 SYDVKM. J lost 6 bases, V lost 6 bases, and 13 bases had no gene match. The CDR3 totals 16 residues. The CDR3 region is CASSQPSSGNRDTQYF. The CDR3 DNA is TGTGCCAGCAGCCAACCGTCTAGCGGGAACAGGGATACGCAGTATTTT.

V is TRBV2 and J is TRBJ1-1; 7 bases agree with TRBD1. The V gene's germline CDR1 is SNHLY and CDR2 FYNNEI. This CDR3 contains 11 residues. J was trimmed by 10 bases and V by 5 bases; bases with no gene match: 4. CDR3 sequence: CASSRDSGAFF. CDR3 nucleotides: TGTGCCAGCAGTCGGGACAGCGGAGCTTTCTTT.

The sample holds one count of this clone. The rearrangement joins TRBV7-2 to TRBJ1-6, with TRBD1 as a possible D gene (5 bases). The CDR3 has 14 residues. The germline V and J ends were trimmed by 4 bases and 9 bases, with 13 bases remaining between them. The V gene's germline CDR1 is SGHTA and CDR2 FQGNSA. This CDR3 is CASSSQGAGSPLHF. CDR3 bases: TGTGCCAGCAGCTCCCAAGGGGCCGGTTCACCCCTCCACTTT.

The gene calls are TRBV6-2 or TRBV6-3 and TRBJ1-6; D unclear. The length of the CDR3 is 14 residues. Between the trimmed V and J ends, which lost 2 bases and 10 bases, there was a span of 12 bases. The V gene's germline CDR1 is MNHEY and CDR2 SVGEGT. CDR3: CASSYRQAGSPLHF. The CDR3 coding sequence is TGTGCCAGCAGTTACAGGCAGGCGGGCTCACCCCTCCACTTT.

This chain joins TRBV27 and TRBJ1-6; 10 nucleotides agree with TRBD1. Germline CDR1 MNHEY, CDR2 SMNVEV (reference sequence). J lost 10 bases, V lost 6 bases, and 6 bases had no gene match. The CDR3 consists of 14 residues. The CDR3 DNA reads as TGTGCCAGCAGCGTGACAGGGGGCGTGTCACCCCTCCACTTT. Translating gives CASSVTGGVSPLHF.

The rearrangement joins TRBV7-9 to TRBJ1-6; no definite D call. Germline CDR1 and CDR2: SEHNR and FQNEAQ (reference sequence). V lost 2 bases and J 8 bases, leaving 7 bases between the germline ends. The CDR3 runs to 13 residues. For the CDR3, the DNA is TGTGCCAGCAGCTTACGGTTTGATTCACCCCTCCACTTT. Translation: CASSLRFDSPLHF.

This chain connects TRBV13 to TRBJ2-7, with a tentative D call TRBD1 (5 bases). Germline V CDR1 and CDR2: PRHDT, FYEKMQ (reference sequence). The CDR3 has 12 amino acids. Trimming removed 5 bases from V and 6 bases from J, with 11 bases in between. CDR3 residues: CASSLQGLEQYF. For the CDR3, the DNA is TGTGCCAGCAGCCTCCAGGGTCTCGAGCAGTACTTC.

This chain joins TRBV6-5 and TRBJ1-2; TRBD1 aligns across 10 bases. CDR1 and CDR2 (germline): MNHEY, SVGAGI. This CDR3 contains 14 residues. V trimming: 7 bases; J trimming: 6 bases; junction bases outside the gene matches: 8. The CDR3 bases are TGTGCCAGCACTCGGGGGACAGGGGTAGATGGCTACACCTTC. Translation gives CASTRGTGVDGYTF.

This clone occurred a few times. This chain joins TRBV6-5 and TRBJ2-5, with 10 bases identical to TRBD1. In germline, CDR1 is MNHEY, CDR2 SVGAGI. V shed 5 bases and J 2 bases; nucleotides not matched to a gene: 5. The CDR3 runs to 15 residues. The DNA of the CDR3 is TGTGCCAGCAGTCCCGGACAGGGGGGACAAGAGACCCAGTACTTC. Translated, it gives CASSPGQGGQETQYF.

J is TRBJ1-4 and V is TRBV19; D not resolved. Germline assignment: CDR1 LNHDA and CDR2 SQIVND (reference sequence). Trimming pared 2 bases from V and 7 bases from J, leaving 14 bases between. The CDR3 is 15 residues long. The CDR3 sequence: CASSIFGAPGEKLFF. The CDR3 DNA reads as TGTGCCAGTAGTATATTCGGAGCGCCCGGTGAAAAACTGTTTTTT. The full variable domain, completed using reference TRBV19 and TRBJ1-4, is DGGITQSPKYLFRKEGQNVTLSCEQNLNHDAMYWYRQDPGQGLRLIYYSQIVNDFQKGDIAEGYSVSREKKESFPLTVTSAQKNPTAFYLCASSIFGAPGEKLFFGSGTQLSVL.

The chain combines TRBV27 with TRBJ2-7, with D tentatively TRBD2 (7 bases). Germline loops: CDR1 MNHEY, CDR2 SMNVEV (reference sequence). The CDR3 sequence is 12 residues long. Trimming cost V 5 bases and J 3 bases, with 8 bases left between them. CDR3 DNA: TGTGCCAGCAGTAGGGGGGGCTACGAGCAGTACTTC. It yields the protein CASSRGGYEQYF.

CDR3 residues: CAWSITGTPYEQYF. DNA of the CDR3: TGTGCCTGGAGTATCACAGGTACCCCCTACGAGCAGTACTTC. This sequence joins TRBV30 and TRBJ2-7; D is possibly TRBD1 (5 bases). CDR1 is GTSNPN, CDR2 SVGIG, per germline (reference sequence). This CDR3 is built from 14 residues. V was shortened by 2 bases and J by 2 bases, with 13 bases between the two germline ends.